The clone carrying this TCR delta chain was seen repeatedly, ten times or more. Flow sorting of PBMC yielded separate Vgamma9/Vdelta2+ and Vdelta2-negative gammadelta T cell populations for bulk repertoire analysis. The data were obtained in a study of γδ T cells in repeated Plasmodium falciparum infection. TCRdb re-called the multiplex PCR reads using CATT. The sample holds 50,000 to 60,000 delta-chain clones, approximately 2% seen once. Germline CDR1 TSWWSYY, CDR2 QGS. V gave up 2 bases and J gave up 9 bases, with 25 bases separating them. The CDR3 extends over 17 amino acids. This clonotype was sampled from a pool of human donors (malaria-infected and uninfected, not separated). The sample comprised gamma-delta T cells from blood. The chain uses TRDV1 and TRDJ1; D is perhaps TRDD3 (7 bases). The CDR3 spells CALGEGSFPTGEGELIF. The CDR3 nucleotides are TGTGCTCTTGGGGAAGGGTCCTTCCCAACTGGGGAGGGGGAACTCATCTTT.